Given below is one T cell receptor beta chain in context. The junction does not match germline at one end; this may be a read error. The source of the sample is a study of CD8 T cells in Susac syndrome. RNA was extracted with the RNeasy kit, and a quantity of about 0.45 to 1 ug was reverse transcribed using random hexamers. TCRdb re-analysed the immunoSEQ multiplex PCR reads in MiXCR, keeping a single row per CDR3 protein. The sample yields more than 75,000 distinct CDR3 sequences, over 85% seen once. The CDR3 is 16 residues long. Germline lookup yields CDR1 LGHDT and CDR2 YNNKEL (reference sequence).

The rearrangement links TRBV3-1 to TRBJ2-2, with TRBD2 identical over 9 bases. The sequence was obtained from a human donor in good health. The sequencing input was CD8+ T cells from PBMCs. CDR3 DNA sequence: TGTGCCAACAGCCCCTCAGCGGGGGGGAACACCGGGGAGCTGTTTTTT. It specifies CANSPSAGGNTGELFF.